This T cell receptor beta chain was identified during a study of Graves' ophthalmopathy and Graves' hyperthyroidism. A note on this clonotype: The target antigen is unknown.

General study results and limits: Detected in blood as well were most expanded thyroid clonotypes with frequency above 0.001.

Beta-chain TCR CDR3 regions were amplified from RNA transcripts. Scientists carried out first-round RT-PCR using HTBI primers and then a second-round multiplex PCR. TCRdb passed the multiplex PCR reads through MiXCR, listing each CDR3 protein once. The sample lists around 660,000 distinct CDR3 sequences; under 50% were seen once. V was clipped by 11 bases and J by 3 bases; unmatched bases: 7. CDR3 length: 12 residues. CDR1 is LNHDA and CDR2 is SQIVND in the germline V gene (reference sequence). Sequenced sample: peripheral blood. The gene calls are TRBV19 and TRBJ2-7; TRBD1 matches 7 bases. This receptor was obtained from an adult man with Graves' ophthalmopathy. The CDR3 here is CAGGQAYYEQYF. CDR3 nucleotide sequence: TGTGCCGGCGGACAGGCGTACTACGAGCAGTACTTC.